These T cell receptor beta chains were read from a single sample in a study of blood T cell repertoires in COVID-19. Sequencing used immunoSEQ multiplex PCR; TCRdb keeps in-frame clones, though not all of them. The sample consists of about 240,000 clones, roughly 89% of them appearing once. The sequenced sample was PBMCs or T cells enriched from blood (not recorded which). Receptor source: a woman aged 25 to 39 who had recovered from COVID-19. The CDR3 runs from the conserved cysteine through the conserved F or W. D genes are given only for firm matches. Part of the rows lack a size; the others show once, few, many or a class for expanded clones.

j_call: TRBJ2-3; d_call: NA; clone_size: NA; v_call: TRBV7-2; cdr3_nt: TGTGCCAGCAGCCCGGGTGGGGCTGGCACAGATACGCAGTATTTT; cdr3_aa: CASSPGGAGTDTQYF
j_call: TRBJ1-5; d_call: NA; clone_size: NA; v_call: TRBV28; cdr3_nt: TGTGCCAGCAGGTCTTATGTGACAGCGAATCAGCCCCAGCATTTT; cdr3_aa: CASRSYVTANQPQHF
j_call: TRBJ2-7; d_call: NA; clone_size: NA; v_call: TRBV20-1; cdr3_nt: TGCAGTGCTAGGGGCGACGAGCAGTACTTC; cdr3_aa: CSARGDEQYF
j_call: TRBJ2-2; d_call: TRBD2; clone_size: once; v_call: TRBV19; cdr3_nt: TGTGCCAGTATCGGCGGCGGGAGTAACACCGGGGAGCTGTTTTTT; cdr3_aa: CASIGGGSNTGELFF
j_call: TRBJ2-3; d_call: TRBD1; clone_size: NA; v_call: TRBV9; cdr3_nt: TGTGCCAGCAGTGGACAGGCCCCTAGCACAGATACGCAGTATTTT; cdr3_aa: CASSGQAPSTDTQYF
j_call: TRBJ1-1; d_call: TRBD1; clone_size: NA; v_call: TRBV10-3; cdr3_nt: TGTGCCATCAGCGCAGGGACAGGGGGCGGCTCAGACACTGAAGCTTTCTTT; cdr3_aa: CAISAGTGGGSDTEAFF
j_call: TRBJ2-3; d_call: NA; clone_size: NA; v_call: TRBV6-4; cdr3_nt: TGTGCCAGCAGTAGCCTTGACACAGATACGCAGTATTTT; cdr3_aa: CASSSLDTDTQYF
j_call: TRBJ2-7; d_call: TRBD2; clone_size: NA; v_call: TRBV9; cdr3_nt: TGTGCCAGCAGCGTAGACCCGGGACTAGCGGCTTACGAGCAGTACTTC; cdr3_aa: CASSVDPGLAAYEQYF
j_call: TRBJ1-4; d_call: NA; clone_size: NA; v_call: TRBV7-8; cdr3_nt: TGTGCCAGCAGCACTTCAGGGGCAATCCCCTCAACTAATGAAAAACTGTTTTTT; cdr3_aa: CASSTSGAIPSTNEKLFF
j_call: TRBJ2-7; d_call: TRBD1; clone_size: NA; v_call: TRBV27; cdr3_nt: TGTGCCAGCAGTACGCCGGGACAGAACTACGAGCAGTACTTC; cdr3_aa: CASSTPGQNYEQYF
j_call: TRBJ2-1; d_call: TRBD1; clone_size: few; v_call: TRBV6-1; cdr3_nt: TGTGCCAGCAGTGGTGGGACAGGCGCACCCTACAATGAGCAGTTCTTC; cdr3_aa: CASSGGTGAPYNEQFF
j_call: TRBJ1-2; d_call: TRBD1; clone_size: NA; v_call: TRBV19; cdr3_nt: TGTGCCAGTAGTCGACAGGGGCCTAACTATGGCTACACCTTC; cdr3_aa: CASSRQGPNYGYTF
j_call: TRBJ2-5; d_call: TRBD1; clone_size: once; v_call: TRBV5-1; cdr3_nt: TGCGCCAGCAGCTGGGGGACAGGGGCCCTCCAAGAGACCCAGTACTTC; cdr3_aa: CASSWGTGALQETQYF
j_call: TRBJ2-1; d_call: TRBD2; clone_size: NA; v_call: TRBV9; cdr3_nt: TGTGCCAGCAGCGAGGCTAGCGGGAGTGGGAATGAGCAGTTCTTC; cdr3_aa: CASSEASGSGNEQFF
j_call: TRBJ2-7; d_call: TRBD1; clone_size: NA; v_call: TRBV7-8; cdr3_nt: TGTGCCAGCAGCCCAAGGCGGGACAGGGGCTTCGAGCAGTACTTC; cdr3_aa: CASSPRRDRGFEQYF
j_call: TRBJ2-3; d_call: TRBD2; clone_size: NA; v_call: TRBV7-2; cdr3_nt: TGTGCCAGCAGCACCCGACTAGCGGGGGCCGGCACAGATACGCAGTATTTT; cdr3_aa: CASSTRLAGAGTDTQYF
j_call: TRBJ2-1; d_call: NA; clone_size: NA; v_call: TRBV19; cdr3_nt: TGTGCCAGTAGTATTTTCGACAGATACTCCTACAATGAGCAGTTCTTC; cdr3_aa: CASSIFDRYSYNEQFF
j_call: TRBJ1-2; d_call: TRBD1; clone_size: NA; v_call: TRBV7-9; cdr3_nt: TGTGCCAGCAGCCCTGACAGGGGGCTTAATGGCTACACCTTC; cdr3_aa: CASSPDRGLNGYTF
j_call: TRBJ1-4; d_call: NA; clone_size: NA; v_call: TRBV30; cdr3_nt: TGTGCCTGGAGAGCCAATGAAAAACTGTTTTTT; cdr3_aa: CAWRANEKLFF
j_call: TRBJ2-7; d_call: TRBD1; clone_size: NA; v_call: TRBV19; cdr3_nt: TGTGCCAGTAGCAATTTACAGGGGCCCTACGAGCAGTACTTC; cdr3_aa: CASSNLQGPYEQYF
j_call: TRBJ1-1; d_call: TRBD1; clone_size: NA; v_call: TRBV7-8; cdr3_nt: TGTGCCAGCAGCTCCAACAGGGGGTATCAGGCTTTCTTT; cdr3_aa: CASSSNRGYQAFF
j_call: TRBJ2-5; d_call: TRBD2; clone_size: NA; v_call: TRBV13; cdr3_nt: TGTGCCAGCAGTATTTCCGGGACTAGCGGAGAGACCCAGTACTTC; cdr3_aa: CASSISGTSGETQYF